This TCR beta chain was found in a study of cytomegalovirus exposure and HLA in healthy donors. Germline V gives CDR1 MNHEY, CDR2 SVGAGI. With 2 bases removed from V and 4 bases from J, the gap between germline ends came to 6 bases. CDR3 size: 13 residues. The PCR was carried out with 60 Vbeta primers and 13 Jbeta primers. Profiled with immunoSEQ multiplex PCR; TCRdb holds only in-frame clones, not every one. The sample records about 200,000 clones, roughly 84% being singletons. This clonotype was sampled from a man aged 50 to 59 in good health and CMV-seronegative. V gene TRBV6-5 combines with J gene TRBJ1-3; no firm D call. Sequencing was carried out using PBMCs. The CDR3 protein is CASSYEVGNTIYF. CDR3 in DNA: TGTGCCAGCAGTTACGAGGTGGGAAACACCATATATTTT.